This TCR beta chain was documented in a study of cytomegalovirus exposure and HLA in healthy donors. Study-level results: In a later analysis, TCR beta V- and J-gene trimming showed a link to a missense DCLRE1C variant. Per a later analysis, HLA-associated TCR beta chains showed more clonal expansion than other, equally common TCR beta chains. Under in vitro conditions, a few CMV-associated chains were confirmed as specific for CMV antigens.

Concerning this clone: Its antigen is undetermined.

Although they were nominally healthy when sampled, donors likely had unrecorded immune exposures. The PCR was carried out with 60 Vbeta primers and 13 Jbeta primers. The assay was immunoSEQ multiplex PCR, and TCRdb's table has in-frame clones only and misses some. The table includes 150,000 to 200,000 clones, about 80% detected once. The receptor comes from a woman aged 35 to 49 in good health and CMV-seronegative. The specimen sequenced was PBMCs.

This CDR3 is CASSEGVEAFF. The CDR3 DNA reads as TGTGCCAGCAGTGAAGGAGTCGAAGCTTTCTTT. This rearrangement joins TRBV2 to TRBJ1-1, with D hard to call. Trimming pared 1 base from V and 8 bases from J, leaving 5 bases between. This CDR3 is 11 amino acids long. CDR1 is SNHLY, CDR2 FYNNEI, per germline.